Sequencing of this T cell receptor beta chain was carried out in a study of blood T cell repertoires in COVID-19. V lost 7 bases, J lost 0 bases, and 6 bases stayed unmatched. The CDR3 extends over 16 amino acids. The germline gives CDR1 LGHNT, CDR2 FRNRAP. Adults between about 18 and 95 years of age took part from about two dozen US areas. Clinical histories supplied by participants themselves formed the basis of cohort assignment. Data came from immunoSEQ multiplex PCR; TCRdb stores just in-frame clones and leaves some out. Among over 150,000 clones, roughly 80% were seen once, and the ten largest hold around 7.9%.

The sequenced sample consisted of PBMCs or T cells enriched from blood (not recorded which). This clonotype was sampled from a man aged 50 to 59 who had recovered from COVID-19. The rearrangement uses TRBV12-5 and TRBJ2-2; 9 bases match TRBD1. CDR3 DNA: TGTGCTAGTGCCGGACAGGGGACGTCGAACACCGGGGAGCTGTTTTTT. It yields the protein CASAGQGTSNTGELFF. Full variable domain (outside the CDR3, taken from reference TRBV12-5 and TRBJ2-2): DARVTQTPRHKVTEMGQEVTMRCQPILGHNTVFWYRQTMMQGLELLAYFRNRAPLDDSGMPKDRFSAEMPDATLATLKIQPSEPRDSAVYFCASAGQGTSNTGELFFGEGSRLTVL.